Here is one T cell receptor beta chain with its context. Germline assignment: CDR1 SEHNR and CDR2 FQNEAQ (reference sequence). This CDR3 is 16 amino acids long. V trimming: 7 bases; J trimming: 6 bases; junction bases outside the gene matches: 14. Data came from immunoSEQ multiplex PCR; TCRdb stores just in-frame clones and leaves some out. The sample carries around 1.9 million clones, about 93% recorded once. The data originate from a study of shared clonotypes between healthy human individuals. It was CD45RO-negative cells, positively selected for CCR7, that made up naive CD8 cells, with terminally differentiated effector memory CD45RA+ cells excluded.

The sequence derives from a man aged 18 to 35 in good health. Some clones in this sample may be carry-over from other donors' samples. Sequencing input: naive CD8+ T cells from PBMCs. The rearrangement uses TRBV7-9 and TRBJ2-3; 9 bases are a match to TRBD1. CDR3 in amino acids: CASNANRDRDRDTQYF. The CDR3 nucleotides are TGTGCCAGCAACGCTAACCGGGACAGGGATCGTGATACGCAGTATTTT.